The clone carrying this T cell receptor beta chain has only one observation. This specimen belongs to a study of shared T cell receptors in the human thymus. Libraries were prepared by immunoSEQ multiplex PCR; TCRdb keeps only in-frame clonotypes and omits some of them. The sample shows about 730,000 clones, around 85% of them seen only once. Germline lookup yields CDR1 MNHEY and CDR2 SMNVEV (reference sequence). With 8 bases clipped from V and 3 bases from J, the junction kept 8 bases outside the gene matches. The CDR3 has 16 amino acids. These data also formed part of another study, on human thymus T cells. This second study notes: Finnish infants who were healthy and having corrective surgery for congenital heart defects made up the donors. It was from resections taken during corrective heart surgery that the thymus tissue came. Usage of V and J genes appeared biased in thymic and blood repertoires.

This chain links TRBV27 with TRBJ2-2; the match to TRBD2 covers 11 bases. Material: thymocytes. The receptor comes from a girl under three years old with a congenital heart defect. The CDR3 sequence: CASYTTSGEYTGELFF. CDR3 DNA sequence: TGTGCCAGCTACACGACTAGCGGGGAGTACACCGGGGAGCTGTTTTTT.